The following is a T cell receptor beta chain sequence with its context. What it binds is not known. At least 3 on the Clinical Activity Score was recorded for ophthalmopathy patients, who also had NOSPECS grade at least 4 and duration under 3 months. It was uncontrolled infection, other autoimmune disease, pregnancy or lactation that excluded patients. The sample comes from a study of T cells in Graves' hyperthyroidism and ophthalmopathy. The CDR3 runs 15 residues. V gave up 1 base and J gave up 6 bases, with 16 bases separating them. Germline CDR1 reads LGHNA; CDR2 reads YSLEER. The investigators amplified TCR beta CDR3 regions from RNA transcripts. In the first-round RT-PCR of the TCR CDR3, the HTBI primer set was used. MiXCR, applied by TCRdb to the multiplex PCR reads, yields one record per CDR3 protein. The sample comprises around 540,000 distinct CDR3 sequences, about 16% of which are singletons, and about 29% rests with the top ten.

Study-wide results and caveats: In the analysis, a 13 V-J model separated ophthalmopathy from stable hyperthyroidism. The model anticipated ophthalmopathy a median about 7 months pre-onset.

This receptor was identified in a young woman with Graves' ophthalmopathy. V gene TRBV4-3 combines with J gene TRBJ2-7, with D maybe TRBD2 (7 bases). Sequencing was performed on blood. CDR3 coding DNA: TGCGCCAGCAGCCAAGTAGGACTGGGAGGGGGCGAGCAGTACTTC. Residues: CASSQVGLGGGEQYF.